What follows are 24 T cell receptor beta chains derived from one specimen sequenced in a study of T cell changes during pregnancy in multiple sclerosis. The table came from immunoSEQ multiplex PCR; TCRdb's copy has only in-frame clones and leaves some out. The sample comprises 40,000 to 60,000 clones, approximately 92% of which are singletons, and about 0.7% rests with the top ten. Sample: CD4+ T cells from peripheral blood mononuclear cells, taken in the third trimester of pregnancy. The receptor source for this set is a female donor with multiple sclerosis, enrolled in a pregnancy study.

The rearrangement uses TRBV6-1 and TRBJ2-3; 7 bases fit TRBD2. Trimming removed 7 bases from V and 3 bases from J; junction bases left unmatched: 10. CDR3 length equals 15 residues. Germline V gene lookup returns CDR1 MNHNS and CDR2 SASEGT. The CDR3 loop is CASNGRAGITDTQYF. The DNA of the CDR3 is TGTGCCAGCAATGGGAGGGCAGGGATAACAGATACGCAGTATTTT.

This chain links TRBV7-2 with TRBJ2-1; TRBD1 agrees at 7 bases. V dropped 4 bases and J dropped 0; count of bases not matched to a gene: 9. Germline-derived CDR1 and CDR2 are SGHTA and FQGNSA. The CDR3 is 17 residues long. CDR3 sequence: CASSSHRGWSSYNEQFF. DNA for the CDR3: TGTGCCAGCAGCTCCCACAGGGGTTGGAGCTCCTACAATGAGCAGTTCTTC.

V gene TRBV30 combines with J gene TRBJ1-2, with a tentative D call TRBD1 (6 bases). CDR3 length equals 14 residues. CDR1 and CDR2 from the germline V gene are GTSNPN and SVGIG (reference sequence). V was pared by 2 bases and J by 2 bases, with 12 bases between. The CDR3 here is CAWSRQEINYGYTF. The CDR3 DNA follows: TGTGCCTGGAGTCGACAGGAGATAAACTATGGCTACACCTTC.

The rearrangement joins TRBV2 to TRBJ2-1, with D possibly TRBD2 on 5 matching bases. V was pared by 7 bases and J by 0 bases, with 13 bases between. From germline, CDR1 is SNHLY and CDR2 FYNNEI. This CDR3 has 15 residues. This CDR3 reads CASTAGGSSYNEQFF. CDR3 nucleotide sequence: TGTGCCAGCACGGCCGGTGGGAGCTCCTACAATGAGCAGTTCTTC. The full variable domain, with the rest looked up from reference TRBV2 and TRBJ2-1, is EPEVTQTPSHQVTQMGQEVILRCVPISNHLYFYWYRQILGQKVEFLVSFYNNEISEKSEIFDDQFSVERPDGSNFTLKIRSTKLEDSAMYFCASTAGGSSYNEQFFGPGTRLTVL.

The chain employs TRBV7-6 and TRBJ2-7; tentative D call: TRBD1 (6 bases). Germline CDR1 and CDR2: SGHVS and FNYEAQ. With 1 base removed from V and 2 bases from J, the gap between germline ends came to 12 bases. The CDR3 length is 15 residues. CDR3 DNA sequence: TGTGCCAGCAGCTTAGAGGACAGCTCAGCCTACGAGCAGTACTTC. Translated: CASSLEDSSAYEQYF.

A single count supports this clone. This rearrangement joins TRBV5-4 to TRBJ1-2; D perhaps matches TRBD1 (5 bases). The V gene lost 3 bases and the J gene lost 8 bases, with 14 bases spanning the gap. The CDR3 runs to 13 residues. Germline V gives CDR1 SGHNT, CDR2 YYREEE (reference sequence). This CDR3 is CASSYPGAQGYTF. CDR3 nucleotides: TGTGCCAGCAGCTATCCTGGGGCTCAGGGCTACACCTTC.

J is TRBJ1-5 and V is TRBV27; 7 bases agree with TRBD1. J was trimmed by 5 bases and V by 5 bases; bases with no gene match: 18. Germline V lookup: CDR1 MNHEY, CDR2 SMNVEV (reference sequence). The CDR3 spans 18 residues. The CDR3 DNA reads TGTGCCAGCAGTCCCGATAAAACCCACAGGGGTGGACATCAGCCCCAGCATTTT. It codes for CASSPDKTHRGGHQPQHF.

The chain uses TRBV27 and TRBJ2-1; 12 bases are shared with TRBD2. CDR3 length: 17 amino acids. The germline V gene encodes CDR1 MNHEY and CDR2 SMNVEV (reference sequence). J was trimmed by 2 bases and V by 5 bases; bases with no gene match: 7. The CDR3 reads CASSTSGLAGTYNEQFF. For the CDR3, the DNA is TGTGCCAGCAGTACCTCCGGACTAGCGGGGACCTACAATGAGCAGTTCTTC.

This chain links TRBV4-1 with TRBJ2-7, with D perhaps matching TRBD2 (6 bases). The V and J ends lost 4 bases and 2 bases respectively, with 24 bases between them. The CDR3 covers 18 residues. Germline CDR1 MGHRA, CDR2 YSYEKL. Here the CDR3 DNA reads TGCGCCAGCAGCCTAAAGCCTATTAGGAGGGAACCCCCCTACGAGCAGTACTTC. It is translated as CASSLKPIRREPPYEQYF.

The chain carries TRBV4-1 and TRBJ2-7, with 10 bases fitting TRBD2. The V and J ends lost 4 bases and 0 bases, in that order; junction bases with no gene match: 6. This CDR3 has 16 amino acids. CDR1 is MGHRA and CDR2 is YSYEKL in the germline V gene. DNA for the CDR3: TGCGCCAGCAGCCGCCAACTAGCGGGAAGCTCCTACGAGCAGTACTTC. It translates to CASSRQLAGSSYEQYF.

The chain joins TRBV19 to TRBJ2-1; no reliable D call. The V gene's germline CDR1 is LNHDA and CDR2 SQIVND (reference sequence). The CDR3 contains 15 residues. Trimming shortened V by 9 bases and J by 4 bases, and 19 bases separated the two germline ends. CDR3: CASSLIGNGYNEQFF. CDR3 bases: TGTGCCAGCTCATTAATTGGTAACGGTTACAATGAGCAGTTCTTC.

The chain couples TRBV7-9 to TRBJ2-7, with D perhaps TRBD1 (6 bases). The CDR3 has 14 residues. Germline V lookup: CDR1 SEHNR, CDR2 FQNEAQ (reference sequence). V dropped 1 base and J dropped 2 bases, with 9 bases sitting between them. CDR3 amino acids: CASSLDRAPYEQYF. The CDR3 DNA reads TGTGCCAGCAGCTTAGACAGGGCACCCTACGAGCAGTACTTC.

The chain uses TRBV5-1 and TRBJ2-5; D uncertain. The CDR3 extends over 15 amino acids. Germline V lookup: CDR1 SGHRS, CDR2 YFSETQ. V lost 4 bases and J 2 bases, leaving 15 bases between the germline ends. CDR3: CASSPVWSSQETQYF. The CDR3 DNA is TGCGCCAGCAGCCCGGTTTGGAGCTCTCAAGAGACCCAGTACTTC.

The CDR3 loop is CASSRTVINQPQHF. The CDR3 region has the DNA TGTGCCAGCAGCCGGACAGTCATCAATCAGCCCCAGCATTTT. V is TRBV6-5 and J is TRBJ1-5, with D possibly being TRBD1 (6 bases). CDR3 length equals 14 residues. The V and J ends lost 6 bases and 3 bases respectively, with 12 bases between them. Looked up from germline, CDR1 is MNHEY and CDR2 is SVGAGI.

DNA of the CDR3: TGTGCCAGCAGCCGACACAGCACAGATACGCAGTATTTT. Residues: CASSRHSTDTQYF. V gene TRBV11-3 combines with J gene TRBJ2-3; D is unresolved. This CDR3 region has 13 residues. Germline V gives CDR1 SGHNT, CDR2 YENEEA. The germline V and J ends were trimmed by 5 bases and 0 bases, with 6 bases remaining between them. Looking up the rest from reference TRBV11-3 and TRBJ2-3 gives the full variable domain: EAGVVQSPRYKIIEKKQPVAFWCNPISGHNTLYWYLQNLGQGPELLIRYENEEAVDDSQLPKDRFSAERLKGVDSTLKIQPAELGDSAVYLCASSRHSTDTQYFGPGTRLTVL.

J is TRBJ2-5 and V is TRBV6-6, with D hard to call. Germline V CDR1 and CDR2: MNHNY, SVGAGI (reference sequence). CDR3 size: 15 residues. V lost 6 bases and J 1 base, leaving 15 bases between the germline ends. This CDR3 is CASSHPAGLQETQYF. The CDR3 coding sequence is TGTGCCAGCAGCCATCCGGCAGGCCTCCAAGAGACCCAGTACTTC.

Remarks on this clone: At one end the junction does not follow the germline gene, possibly because of a read error. The chain links TRBV7-7 to TRBJ2-1, with 11 positions matching TRBD2. This CDR3 spans 20 amino acids. Germline V lookup: CDR1 SSHAT, CDR2 FNYEAQ (reference sequence). This CDR3 reads CASSPRGTSGYRSSYNEQFF. In nucleotides, the CDR3 is TGTGCTAGCAGCCCTAGAGGGACTAGCGGATACAGAAGCTCCTACAATGAGCAGTTCTTC. Filled out from reference TRBV7-7 and TRBJ2-1, the complete variable domain reads GAGVSQSPRYKVTKRGQDVTLRCDPISSHATLYWYQQALGQGPEFLTYFNYEAQPDKSGLPSDRFSAERPEGSISTLTIQRTEQRDSAMYRCASSPRGTSGYRSSYNEQFFGPGTRLTVL.

The rearrangement joins TRBV25-1 to TRBJ2-6; D not resolved. The CDR3 length is 13 residues. V was clipped by 6 bases and J by 0 bases, with 3 bases between them. Germline V gives CDR1 MGHDK, CDR2 SYGVNS. The CDR3 loop is CASRSSGANVLTF. CDR3 in DNA: TGTGCCAGCAGGAGCTCTGGGGCCAACGTCCTGACTTTC.

The genes are TRBV5-1 and TRBJ2-1, with no clear D. The ends were cut back, 0 bases at V and 6 bases at J, with 7 bases in the middle. In germline, CDR1 is SGHRS, CDR2 YFSETQ. The CDR3 is 13 residues long. In nucleotides, the CDR3 is TGCGCCAGCAGCTTGGTTAGCCCCAATGAGCAGTTCTTC. Translation gives CASSLVSPNEQFF.

The rearrangement uses TRBV7-2 and TRBJ1-2; 10 bases fit TRBD1. Germline V gene data show CDR1 as SGHTA and CDR2 as FQGNSA. The CDR3 consists of 14 residues. V lost 1 base to trimming and J lost 5 bases; unmatched junction nucleotides: 1. This CDR3 reads CASSLGGQGYGYTF. The CDR3 coding sequence is TGTGCCAGCAGCTTAGGGGGACAGGGGTATGGCTACACCTTC.

This rearrangement joins TRBV6-1 to TRBJ1-1; the D gene is possibly TRBD1 (5 bases). The CDR3 consists of 13 residues. In germline, CDR1 is MNHNS, CDR2 SASEGT. V lost 5 bases and J 0 bases, leaving 7 bases between the germline ends. The CDR3 DNA sequence: TGTGCCAGCAGTTCGGACATGAACACTGAAGCTTTCTTT. Its translation is CASSSDMNTEAFF.

The chain uses TRBV5-4 and TRBJ2-7; 8 positions agree with TRBD1. Per germline, CDR1 SGHNT and CDR2 YYREEE (reference sequence). The CDR3 covers 13 residues. The ends lost 3 bases at V and 3 bases at J; junction bases unmatched: 2. The CDR3 is CASSYRGSYEQYF. CDR3 nucleotide sequence: TGTGCCAGCAGCTACAGGGGGAGCTACGAGCAGTACTTC.

The rearrangement joins TRBV7-9 to TRBJ2-3, with a possible D match to TRBD2 (6 bases). Looked up from germline, CDR1 is SEHNR and CDR2 is FQNEAQ (reference sequence). Trimming removed 1 base at V and 5 bases at J, with 13 bases between. This CDR3 has 15 residues. The CDR3 bases are TGTGCCAGCAGCTTAGAGGGACTTAGCTTAGATACGCAGTATTTT. Protein sequence: CASSLEGLSLDTQYF. The full variable domain, rest sourced from reference TRBV7-9 and TRBJ2-3, is DTGVSQNPRHKITKRGQNVTFRCDPISEHNRLYWYRQTLGQGPEFLTYFQNEAQLEKSRLLSDRFSAERPKGSFSTLEIQRTEQGDSAMYLCASSLEGLSLDTQYFGPGTRLTVL.

A single count supports this clone. CDR3: CAVNTGSEKLFF. CDR3 bases: TGTGCCGTGAACACAGGGAGTGAAAAACTGTTTTTT. The chain uses TRBV28 and TRBJ1-4; a weak D match, TRBD1 (6 bases). Germline-derived CDR1 and CDR2 are MDHEN and SYDVKM. V lost 11 bases and J 7 bases, leaving 14 bases between the germline ends. This CDR3 contains 12 residues.